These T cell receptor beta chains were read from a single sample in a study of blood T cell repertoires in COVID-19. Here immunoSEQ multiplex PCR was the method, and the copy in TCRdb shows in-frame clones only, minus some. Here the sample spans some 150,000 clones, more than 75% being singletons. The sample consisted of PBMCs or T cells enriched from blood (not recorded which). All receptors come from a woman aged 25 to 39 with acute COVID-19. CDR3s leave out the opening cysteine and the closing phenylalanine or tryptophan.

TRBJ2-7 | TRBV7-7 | ASSLPVTSDGFYEQY
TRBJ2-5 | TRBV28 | ASSFPGTGRQETQY
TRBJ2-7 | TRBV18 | ASSPPSGEPREQY
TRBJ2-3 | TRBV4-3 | ASSQVSGWADTQY
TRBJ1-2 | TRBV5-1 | ASSAETGFGYT
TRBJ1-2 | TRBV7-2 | ASSLGQGSYGYT
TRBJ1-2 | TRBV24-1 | ATRDRAGYT
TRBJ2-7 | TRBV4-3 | ASSLGQGEGSYEQY
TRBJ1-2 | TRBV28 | ASSTGGASGYT
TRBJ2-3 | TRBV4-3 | ASSQDRSSGRAPADTQY
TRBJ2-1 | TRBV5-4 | ASSDIGGGADNEQF
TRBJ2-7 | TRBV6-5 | ASNRQGSDEQY
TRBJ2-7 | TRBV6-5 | ASSLGPFYEQY
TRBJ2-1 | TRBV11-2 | ASSQRAGGYNEQF
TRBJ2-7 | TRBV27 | ASSLGQYYEQY
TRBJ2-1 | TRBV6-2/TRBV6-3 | ASSTIAGVNEQF
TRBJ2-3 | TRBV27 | ASKPGSTDTQY
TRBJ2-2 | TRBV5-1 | ASSLAGGNTGELF
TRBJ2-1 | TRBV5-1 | ASSLTSPNNEQF
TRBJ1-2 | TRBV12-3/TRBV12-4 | ASRDIWYGYT
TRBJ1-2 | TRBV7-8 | ASSWGQGAGYT
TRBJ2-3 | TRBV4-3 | ASSQDINTDTQY